The clone carrying this TCR beta chain came up a few times. Profiled with immunoSEQ multiplex PCR; TCRdb holds only in-frame clones, not every one. The table has about 51,000 clones, approximately 83% seen once. This entry belongs to a study of PD-L1 blockade in urothelial cancer. This CDR3 contains 15 residues. V was shortened by 3 bases and J by 1 base, with 12 bases between the two germline ends. Germline CDR1 reads LGHNA; CDR2 reads YNFKEQ. Source: PBMCs, taken around atezolizumab (anti-PD-L1) treatment. This clonotype was sampled from a man in his 60s with urothelial cancer. The J gene is TRBJ1-1, the V gene TRBV4-2; D perhaps matches TRBD1 (5 bases). The CDR3 sequence is CASSHGAVGNTEAFF. The DNA of the CDR3 is TGTGCCAGCAGCCATGGGGCCGTCGGGAACACTGAAGCTTTCTTT.